The T cell receptor beta chain under discussion was sequenced for a study of long-term antiretroviral therapy in people with HIV. Study-level points and caveats: HIV repertoires spanned narrower CDR3 length ranges than controls.

Researchers report immunoSEQ v3.0 was run at survey level. Data came from immunoSEQ multiplex PCR; TCRdb stores just in-frame clones and leaves some out. The data hold under 50,000 clones, with roughly 86% observed a single time. The V and J ends lost 0 bases and 4 bases, in that order; junction bases with no gene match: 6. The V gene's germline CDR1 is SGHRS and CDR2 YFSETQ. This CDR3 spans 16 amino acids. This clone has just one count. Its matching antigen is unknown. The sequence came from a woman in her forties or fifties with HIV. The V call is TRBV5-1, the J call TRBJ2-5, with TRBD2 identical over 10 bases. The specimen was unsorted PBMCs, collected 0.1 years before starting antiretroviral therapy. Here the CDR3 reads CASSLGVTSGVETQYF. CDR3 sequence (DNA): TGCGCCAGCAGCTTGGGGGTCACTAGCGGGGTAGAGACCCAGTACTTC.